Presented here are 8 T cell receptor beta chains from one specimen sequenced in a study of neurological immune-mediated disorders. Each CDR3 protein is one row after TCRdb ran MiXCR on the 5' RACE reads. The sample holds about 18,000 distinct CDR3 sequences, 13% to 15% seen once. Sequenced sample: CD4+ T cells from blood. These receptors came from a woman aged 60-70 years with HTLV-1-associated myelopathy (HAM/TSP).

This clonotype counts as medium-sized. The rearrangement joins TRBV21-1 to TRBJ2-7; the DNA was not compared with TRBD1, the D call given in the table. TRBV21-1 is tagged as a pseudogene. The CDR3 runs 14 residues. CDR3 residues: CASSKKEGNYEQYF. In DNA form, the CDR3 reads TGTGCCAGCAGCAAAAAAGAGGGGAACTACGAGCAGTACTTC.

This clonotype was detected many times. This chain uses TRBV3-1 with TRBJ1-5; maybe TRBD1 (5 bases). The CDR3 runs to 16 residues. Germline CDR1 LGHDT, CDR2 YNNKEL (reference sequence). The V end was cut by 0 bases, the J end by 1 base, with 10 bases between. CDR3 sequence: CASSQDPGPSNQPQHF. In DNA, the CDR3 is TGTGCCAGCAGCCAAGATCCGGGGCCAAGCAATCAGCCCCAGCATTTT.

For this clonotype: Germline is not matched at one junction end, which may reflect a read error. This chain joins TRBV6-1 and TRBJ1-2; D gene ambiguous. The germline V gene has CDR1 MNHNS and CDR2 SASEGT. This CDR3 comprises 10 residues. The CDR3 nucleotides are TGTGCCAGCAGGGAAGATGGCTACACCTTC. It encodes CASREDGYTF.

To note about this clonotype: It is unclear where the CDR3 begins or ends on the DNA, so no DNA is shown, and the CDR3 is as TCRdb lists it. The rearrangement uses TRBV5-6 and TRBJ2-2; the D call of TRBD2 is as the table states it, not checked on the DNA. The CDR3 is made up of 22 amino acids, end residues included. The germline gives CDR1 SGHDT, CDR2 YYEEEE. CDR3 sequence: CASSFYICSARGTSGRTGELFF.

The chain uses TRBV5-6 and TRBJ2-5; no clear D. The CDR3 runs 12 residues. With 5 bases removed from V and 4 bases from J, the gap between germline ends came to 9 bases. From germline, CDR1 is SGHDT and CDR2 YYEEEE. The CDR3 protein is CASSPVGETQYF. CDR3 DNA sequence: TGTGCCAGCAGTCCAGTGGGAGAGACCCAGTACTTC.

This clonotype showed up many times. The chain recombines TRBV12-5 with TRBJ2-5, with D possibly TRBD2 on 5 matching bases. Germline V gene lookup returns CDR1 LGHNT and CDR2 FRNRAP. This CDR3 is built from 13 residues. Deletions cut 6 bases from V and 9 bases from J, with 17 bases between. The CDR3, as DNA: TGTGCTAGTGGGATTGAAAGCCCCGGGGCCCAGTACTTC. This translates into CASGIESPGAQYF.

This clonotype was observed at least ten times. The chain combines TRBV5-6 with TRBJ2-1; weak D call: TRBD2 (6 bases). CDR3 length: 13 residues. Per germline, CDR1 SGHDT and CDR2 YYEEEE. V gave up 3 bases and J gave up 8 bases, with 12 bases separating them. For the CDR3, the DNA is TGTGCCAGCAGCTACGAGCGGGCGGATGAGCAGTTCTTC. Encoded protein: CASSYERADEQFF.

This clonotype was counted ten times or more. The chain joins TRBV7-7 to TRBJ2-1; unclear D gene. The CDR3 totals 14 residues. Germline CDR1 reads SSHAT; CDR2 reads FNYEAQ (reference sequence). The V end was cut by 7 bases, the J end by 5 bases, with 15 bases between. The CDR3: CASTAYGPNNEQFF. CDR3 nucleotides: TGTGCCAGCACCGCTTATGGGCCCAACAATGAGCAGTTCTTC.